Listed below are T cell receptor beta chains from one sample, sequenced in a study of vaccination effects on CD4 cells after COVID-19. These receptors have no known antigen. Sequencing used immunoSEQ multiplex PCR; TCRdb keeps in-frame clones, though not all of them. The repertoire has tens of thousands of clones, about 72% of them found once; the top ten carry roughly 3.1%. Material: CD4+ T cells from PBMCs cultured with HCoV-NL63 spike peptides, obtained before COVID-19 vaccination. The source of these receptors is a human donor who received a COVID-19 vaccine. Each CDR3 is given with its conserved first and last residue. A D gene is named only where the DNA matches it firmly. Size is stated for part of the rows, as once, few or many counts, or as a class when the clone is expanded.

j_call: TRBJ2-1
d_call: TRBD2
clone_size: few
v_call: TRBV2
cdr3_nt: TGTGCCAGCAGTGGGAGCGGGGGTGAGCAGTTCTTC
cdr3_aa: CASSGSGGEQFF

j_call: TRBJ2-5
d_call: -
clone_size: few
v_call: TRBV7-9
cdr3_nt: TGTGCCAGCAGCTTTTCGGAGACCCAGTACTTC
cdr3_aa: CASSFSETQYF

j_call: TRBJ2-5
d_call: -
clone_size: -
v_call: TRBV3-1/TRBV3-2
cdr3_nt: TGTGCCAGCAGCCGGAGTCTGGGGGAGACCCAGTACTTC
cdr3_aa: CASSRSLGETQYF

j_call: TRBJ2-1
d_call: TRBD2
clone_size: -
v_call: TRBV19
cdr3_nt: TGTGCCAGTAGTTCACTAGCGGGGGGCGGAAATGAGCAGTTCTTC
cdr3_aa: CASSSLAGGGNEQFF

j_call: TRBJ2-3
d_call: TRBD1
clone_size: -
v_call: TRBV27
cdr3_nt: TGTGCCAGCAGGGACCGAAGGGACAGGGGGCTAAGCACAGATACGCAGTATTTT
cdr3_aa: CASRDRRDRGLSTDTQYF

j_call: TRBJ1-2
d_call: -
clone_size: -
v_call: TRBV6-6
cdr3_nt: TGTGCCAGCAGCCAATCCACTGGGCCGTCTTATGGCTACACCTTC
cdr3_aa: CASSQSTGPSYGYTF

j_call: TRBJ2-2
d_call: -
clone_size: -
v_call: TRBV6-5
cdr3_nt: TGTGCCAGCAGTTACTCTGGCACCGGGGAGCTGTTTTTT
cdr3_aa: CASSYSGTGELFF

j_call: TRBJ2-1
d_call: TRBD2
clone_size: -
v_call: TRBV29-1
cdr3_nt: TGCAGCGTTGATAGGCTAGCGGGGGATAATGAGCAGTTCTTC
cdr3_aa: CSVDRLAGDNEQFF

j_call: TRBJ1-2
d_call: -
clone_size: -
v_call: TRBV6-2/TRBV6-3
cdr3_nt: TGTGCCAGCAGCGAGCCGGACGAAAGCGATAACTATGGCTACACCTTC
cdr3_aa: CASSEPDESDNYGYTF

j_call: TRBJ2-2
d_call: -
clone_size: -
v_call: TRBV2
cdr3_nt: TGTGCCAGCACTCGGACGAAAAACACCGGGGAGCTGTTTTTT
cdr3_aa: CASTRTKNTGELFF

j_call: TRBJ1-1
d_call: -
clone_size: once
v_call: TRBV7-3
cdr3_nt: TGTGCCAGCAGTCCCGCGGCAGAAAACACTGAAGCTTTCTTT
cdr3_aa: CASSPAAENTEAFF

j_call: TRBJ1-5
d_call: -
clone_size: few
v_call: TRBV5-1
cdr3_nt: TGCGCCAGCAGCTTGACAGGGAATCAGCCCCAGCATTTT
cdr3_aa: CASSLTGNQPQHF

j_call: TRBJ2-5
d_call: TRBD2
clone_size: medium-sized
v_call: TRBV24-1
cdr3_nt: TGTGCCACCAGTCTCAGCGGGGAGACGTGGGGAGAGACCCAGTACTTC
cdr3_aa: CATSLSGETWGETQYF

j_call: TRBJ1-3
d_call: -
clone_size: once
v_call: TRBV7-2
cdr3_nt: TGTGCCAGCAGCTTAGCATCTGGAGACACCATATATTTT
cdr3_aa: CASSLASGDTIYF

j_call: TRBJ1-5
d_call: -
clone_size: few
v_call: TRBV19
cdr3_nt: TGTGCCAGTAGTGGATCTACTAGCAATCAGCCCCAGCATTTT
cdr3_aa: CASSGSTSNQPQHF

j_call: TRBJ1-1
d_call: TRBD1
clone_size: -
v_call: TRBV3-1/TRBV3-2
cdr3_nt: TGTGCCAGCAGCCTACAGGGGCTGAACACTGAAGCTTTCTTT
cdr3_aa: CASSLQGLNTEAFF

j_call: TRBJ1-4
d_call: -
clone_size: -
v_call: TRBV29-1
cdr3_nt: TGCAGCGTCGCCACGACAGCCCAAAATGAAAAACTGTTTTTT
cdr3_aa: CSVATTAQNEKLFF

j_call: TRBJ1-3
d_call: -
clone_size: -
v_call: TRBV9
cdr3_nt: TGTGCCAGCAGCGCCTATCCGGGCTCTGGAAACACCATATATTTT
cdr3_aa: CASSAYPGSGNTIYF

j_call: TRBJ1-1
d_call: -
clone_size: -
v_call: TRBV19
cdr3_nt: TGTGCCAGTAGTATATCCCGAACCCTTGGAGCTTTCTTT
cdr3_aa: CASSISRTLGAFF

j_call: TRBJ1-2
d_call: -
clone_size: few
v_call: TRBV30
cdr3_nt: TGTGCCTGGAGTAAAGGACCCTCTTCTCGGGGCTACACCTTC
cdr3_aa: CAWSKGPSSRGYTF

j_call: TRBJ2-4
d_call: -
clone_size: -
v_call: TRBV29-1
cdr3_nt: TGCAGCGTTGAGCCCACCCGAGGGGAGGACATTCAGTACTTC
cdr3_aa: CSVEPTRGEDIQYF

j_call: TRBJ2-2
d_call: -
clone_size: once
v_call: TRBV3-1/TRBV3-2
cdr3_nt: TGTGCCAGCAGCCTCCTAGGGGGGGGGAACACCGGGGAGCTGTTTTTT
cdr3_aa: CASSLLGGGNTGELFF

j_call: TRBJ2-5
d_call: -
clone_size: -
v_call: TRBV25-1
cdr3_nt: TGTGCCAGCAGTGTCGGGGACACGCGTGAGACCCAGTACTTC
cdr3_aa: CASSVGDTRETQYF

j_call: TRBJ1-5
d_call: -
clone_size: -
v_call: TRBV21-1
cdr3_nt: TGTGCCAGCAGCAAAGTGGACAGGGAAAGACATGGCAATCAGCCCCAGCATTTT
cdr3_aa: CASSKVDRERHGNQPQHF

j_call: TRBJ1-1
d_call: -
clone_size: -
v_call: TRBV10-2
cdr3_nt: TGCGCCAGCAGAAACCAGGGTCGAACTGAAGCTTTCTTT
cdr3_aa: CASRNQGRTEAFF

j_call: TRBJ1-4
d_call: -
clone_size: -
v_call: TRBV7-9
cdr3_nt: TGTGCCAGCAGTGCCCTATCAACTAATGAAAAACTGTTTTTT
cdr3_aa: CASSALSTNEKLFF

j_call: TRBJ1-2
d_call: -
clone_size: -
v_call: TRBV5-1
cdr3_nt: TGCGCCAGCAGCTTGATTGGACAGAACTATGGCTACACCTTC
cdr3_aa: CASSLIGQNYGYTF

j_call: TRBJ1-4
d_call: -
clone_size: -
v_call: TRBV18
cdr3_nt: TGTGCCAGCTCACCATTACAGAGGTCTAACGAAAAACTGTTTTTT
cdr3_aa: CASSPLQRSNEKLFF